This T cell receptor beta chain originates from a study of OX40 agonist ivuxolimab in advanced cancers. Study conclusions and caveats: Low normalized T-cell clonal expansion was also seen in some nonresponders. What antigens the expanded peripheral T cells recognized was never established.

The repertoire was sequenced with immunoSEQ multiplex PCR; TCRdb's copy has only in-frame clones and lacks some. This repertoire shows some 100,000 clones, 90% found once; its top ten account for about 0.31%. Patients were ineligible given autoimmune disease history or systemic immunosuppression. Samples of blood were obtained at baseline, on cycle 4 day 1, and on cycle 7 day 1. Worth noting for this clone: Its target is not known.

Trimming at V came to 3 bases and at J to 5 bases, leaving 9 bases not matched to a gene. The germline gives CDR1 SGHRS, CDR2 YFSETQ. The CDR3 length is 16 residues. This receptor was obtained from an adult with an advanced solid tumor such as melanoma, head and neck, liver or kidney cancer. The starting material was CD4+ or CD8+ T cells sorted from blood, obtained in a trial of the OX40 agonist ivuxolimab. The V and J genes are TRBV5-1 and TRBJ2-5, with TRBD1 matching over 11 bases. CDR3 in DNA: TGCGCCAGCAGCTCTACCGGACAGGGGGCTTGGGAGACCCAGTACTTC. The encoded protein is CASSSTGQGAWETQYF.